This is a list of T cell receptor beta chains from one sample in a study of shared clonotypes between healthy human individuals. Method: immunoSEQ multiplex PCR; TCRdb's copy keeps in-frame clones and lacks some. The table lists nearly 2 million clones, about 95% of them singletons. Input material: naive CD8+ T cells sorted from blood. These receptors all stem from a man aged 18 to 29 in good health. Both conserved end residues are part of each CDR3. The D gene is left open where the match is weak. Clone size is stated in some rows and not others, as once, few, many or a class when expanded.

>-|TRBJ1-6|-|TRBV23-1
TGCGCCAGCAGTCACACAGCGGGTATGGCGTATAATTCACCCCTCCACTTT
CASSHTAGMAYNSPLHF
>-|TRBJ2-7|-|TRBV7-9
TGTGCCAGCAGCCCCTCGACTTACGAGCAGTACTTC
CASSPSTYEQYF
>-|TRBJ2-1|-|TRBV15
TGTGCCACCAGCAATGAGTTGACCGTTGAGCAGTTCTTC
CATSNELTVEQFF
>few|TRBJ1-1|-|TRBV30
TGTGCCTGGAGGCCGTACACAGTCCAGGCTGAGGCTTTCTTT
CAWRPYTVQAEAFF
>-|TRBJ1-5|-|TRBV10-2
TGCGCCAGCACAGATGGGGCTATTAGCAATCAGCCCCAGCATTTT
CASTDGAISNQPQHF
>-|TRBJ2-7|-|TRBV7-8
TGTGCCAGCAGCTTAAACCGAGTGTACGAGCAGTACTTC
CASSLNRVYEQYF
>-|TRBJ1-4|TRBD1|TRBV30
TGTGCCTGGACTAGGGACAGCCCAACTAATGAAAAACTGTTTTTT
CAWTRDSPTNEKLFF
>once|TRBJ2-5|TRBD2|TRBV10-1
TGCGCCAGCAGGGCCGGGACTATGAGGACCCAGTACTTC
CASRAGTMRTQYF
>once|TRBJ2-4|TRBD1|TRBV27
TGTGCCAGCAGTTTATCCAGGGGGCAAAACATTCAGTACTTC
CASSLSRGQNIQYF
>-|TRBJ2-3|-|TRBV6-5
TGTGCCAGCAGTTACGGGGGAATCACAGATACGCAGTATTTT
CASSYGGITDTQYF
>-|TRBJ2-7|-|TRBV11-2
TGTGCCAGCAGCTCCCCGGGACCGTCCTACGAGCAGTACTTC
CASSSPGPSYEQYF
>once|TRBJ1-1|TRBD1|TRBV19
TGTGCCAGTAGTTTAAACCGGGACAGGGTGATCACTGAAGCTTTCTTT
CASSLNRDRVITEAFF
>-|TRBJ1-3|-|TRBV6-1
TGTGCCAGCAGTGAAGCGCGAGAGGGAAAGGGAAACACCATATATTTT
CASSEAREGKGNTIYF
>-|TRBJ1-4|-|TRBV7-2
TGTGCCAGCAGCAGTACAGGGATCAATGAAAAACTGTTTTTT
CASSSTGINEKLFF
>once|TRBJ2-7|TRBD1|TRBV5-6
TGTGCCAGCAGCAGCTGGGACAGGGGGAGGACTTACGAGCAGTACTTC
CASSSWDRGRTYEQYF
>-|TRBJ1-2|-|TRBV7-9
TGTGCCAGCAGCTTAGTGGGCCAGGTGAACTATGGCTACACCTTC
CASSLVGQVNYGYTF
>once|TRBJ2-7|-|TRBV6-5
TGTGCCAGCAGTTACCACTACGAGCAGTACTTC
CASSYHYEQYF
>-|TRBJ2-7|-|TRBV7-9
TGTGCCAGCAGCGTGAGAGGGGGCGAGCAGTACTTC
CASSVRGGEQYF
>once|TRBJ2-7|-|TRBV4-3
TGCGCCAGCAGCCAAGATAGAGGACTTAGCTACGAGCAGTACTTC
CASSQDRGLSYEQYF
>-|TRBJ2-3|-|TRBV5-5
TGTGCCAGCAGCACTGTCAACCAGATCCGCACAGATACGCAGTATTTT
CASSTVNQIRTDTQYF
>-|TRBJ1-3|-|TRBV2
TGTGCCAGCGATCTAGGCCCGGGGAGCTCTGGAAACACCATATATTTT
CASDLGPGSSGNTIYF
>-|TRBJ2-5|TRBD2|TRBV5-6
TGTGCCAGCCTAGAGCGGGGGGGCGTTAGGGAGACCCAGTACTTC
CASLERGGVRETQYF
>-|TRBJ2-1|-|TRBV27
TGTGCCACCACACCTAGAGGGGCCCGATCCTACAATGAGCAGTTCTTC
CATTPRGARSYNEQFF
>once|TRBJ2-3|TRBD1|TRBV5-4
TGTGCCAGCAGCTCACAGGGGTCAGATACGCAGTATTTT
CASSSQGSDTQYF
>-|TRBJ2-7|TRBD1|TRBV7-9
TGTGCCAGCAGCTTCCGGACAGGGGGCCTCTACGAGCAGTACTTC
CASSFRTGGLYEQYF
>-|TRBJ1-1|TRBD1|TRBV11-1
TGTGCCAGCAGCTTTTTCTCTGGACAGGGGAACACTGAAGCTTTCTTT
CASSFFSGQGNTEAFF
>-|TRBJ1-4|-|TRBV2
TGTGCCAGCAGGTGGGGAAGCGGGGCTAATGAAAAACTGTTTTTT
CASRWGSGANEKLFF